This T cell receptor beta chain was identified during a study of long-term antiretroviral therapy in people with HIV. General study results and limits: Post-ART diversity increased but stayed below transplant donor controls. Regardless of time point, clones expanded before ART dominated the repertoire.

Germline V gives CDR1 SEHNR, CDR2 FQNEAQ (reference sequence). V lost 6 bases to trimming and J lost 10 bases, with 10 bases between them. The CDR3 consists of 11 residues. Each contributor possessed a minimum of one pre-ART and a minimum of two post-ART PBMC samples. Turning to this clone: Its antigen is not identified.

Runs used v3.0 of the immunoSEQ assay and were done at survey level. Per sample, sequencing targeted roughly 35,000-55,000 T-cell genomes. TCRdb keeps only in-frame clones here, not all; method: immunoSEQ multiplex PCR. The table lists some 7,900 clones, nearly 80% of them singletons, with 23% in the top ten. The clonotype comes from a man in his forties or fifties with HIV. The source material was unsorted PBMCs, sampled 0.6 years before starting antiretroviral therapy. V and J are TRBV7-9 and TRBJ2-1; D gene unclear. The DNA for the CDR3 is TGTGCCAGCAGGGTTATCGTCGAGCAGTTCTTC. Amino acid sequence: CASRVIVEQFF.